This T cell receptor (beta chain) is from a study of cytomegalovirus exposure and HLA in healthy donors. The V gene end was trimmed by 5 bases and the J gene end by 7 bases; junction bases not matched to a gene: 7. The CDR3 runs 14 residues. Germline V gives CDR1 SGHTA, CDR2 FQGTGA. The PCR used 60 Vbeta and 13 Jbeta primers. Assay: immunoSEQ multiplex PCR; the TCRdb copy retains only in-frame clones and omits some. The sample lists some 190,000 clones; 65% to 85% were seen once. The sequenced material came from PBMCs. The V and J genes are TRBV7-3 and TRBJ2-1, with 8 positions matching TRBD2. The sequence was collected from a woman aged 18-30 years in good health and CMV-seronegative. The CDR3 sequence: CASSAGLADNEQFF. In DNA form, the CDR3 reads TGTGCCAGCAGCGCTGGACTAGCCGATAATGAGCAGTTCTTC.